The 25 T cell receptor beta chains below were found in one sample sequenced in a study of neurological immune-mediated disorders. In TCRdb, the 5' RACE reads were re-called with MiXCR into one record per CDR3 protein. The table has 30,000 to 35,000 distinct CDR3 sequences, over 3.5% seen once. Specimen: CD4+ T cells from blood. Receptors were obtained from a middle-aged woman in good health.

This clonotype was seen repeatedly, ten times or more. DNA for the CDR3: TGTGCCAGCAGCGAACGGGACATCCAAGAGACCCAGTACTTC. Translating gives CASSERDIQETQYF. This chain connects TRBV5-4 to TRBJ2-5, with D tentatively TRBD1 (6 bases). The CDR3 is made up of 14 amino acids. The V end was cut by 4 bases, the J end by 1 base, with 11 bases between. Germline V gene lookup returns CDR1 SGHNT and CDR2 YYREEE (reference sequence).

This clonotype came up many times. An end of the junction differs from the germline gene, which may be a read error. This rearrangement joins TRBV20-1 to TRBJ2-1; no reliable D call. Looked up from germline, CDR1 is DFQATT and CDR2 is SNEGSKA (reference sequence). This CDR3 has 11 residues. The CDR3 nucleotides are TGCAGTGGCCACCTACCTCCTACCCTTCTCTTC. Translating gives CSGHLPPTLLF.

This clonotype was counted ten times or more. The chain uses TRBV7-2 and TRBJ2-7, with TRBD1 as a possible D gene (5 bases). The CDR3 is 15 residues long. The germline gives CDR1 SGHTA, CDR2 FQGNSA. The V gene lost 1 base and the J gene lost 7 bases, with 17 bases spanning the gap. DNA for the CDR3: TGTGCCAGCAGCTTAGTATCGCCCAGGGTGGGGGAGCAGTACTTC. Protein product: CASSLVSPRVGEQYF.

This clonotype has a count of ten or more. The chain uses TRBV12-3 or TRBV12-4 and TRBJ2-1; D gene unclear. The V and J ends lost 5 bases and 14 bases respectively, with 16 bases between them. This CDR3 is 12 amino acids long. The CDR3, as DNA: TGTGCCAGCAGTCTTGGGTCCCGATCTGAGTTCTTC. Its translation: CASSLGSRSEFF.

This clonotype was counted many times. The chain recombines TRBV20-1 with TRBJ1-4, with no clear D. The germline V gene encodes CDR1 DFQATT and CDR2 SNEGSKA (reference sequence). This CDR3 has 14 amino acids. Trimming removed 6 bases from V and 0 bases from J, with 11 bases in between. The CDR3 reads CSALETPTNEKLFF. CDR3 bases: TGCAGTGCGCTAGAGACCCCAACTAATGAAAAACTGTTTTTT.

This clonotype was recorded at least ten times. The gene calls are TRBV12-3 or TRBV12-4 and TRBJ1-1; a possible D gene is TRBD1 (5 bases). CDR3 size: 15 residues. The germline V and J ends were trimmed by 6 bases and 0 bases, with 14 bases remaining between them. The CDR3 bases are TGTGCCAGCAGCAAAAGGGACTCCCTGAACACTGAAGCTTTCTTT. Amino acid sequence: CASSKRDSLNTEAFF.

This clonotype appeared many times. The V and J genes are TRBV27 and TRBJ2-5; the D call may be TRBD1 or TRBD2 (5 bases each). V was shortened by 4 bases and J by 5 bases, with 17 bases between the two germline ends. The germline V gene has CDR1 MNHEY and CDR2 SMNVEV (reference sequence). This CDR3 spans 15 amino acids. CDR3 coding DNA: TGTGCCAGCAGTTCCTACGGGGCCTCTGGGGAGACCCAGTACTTC. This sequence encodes CASSSYGASGETQYF.

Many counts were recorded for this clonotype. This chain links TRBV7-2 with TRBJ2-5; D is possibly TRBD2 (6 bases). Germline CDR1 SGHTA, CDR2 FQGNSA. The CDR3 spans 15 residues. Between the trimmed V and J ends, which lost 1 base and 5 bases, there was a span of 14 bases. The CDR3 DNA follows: TGTGCCAGCAGCTTAGAAGAGGGAGGAAAGGAGACCCAGTACTTC. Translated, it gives CASSLEEGGKETQYF.

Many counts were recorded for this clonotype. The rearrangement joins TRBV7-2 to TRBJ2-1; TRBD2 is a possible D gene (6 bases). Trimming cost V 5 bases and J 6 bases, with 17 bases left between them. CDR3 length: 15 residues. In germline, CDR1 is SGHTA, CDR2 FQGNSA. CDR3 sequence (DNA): TGTGCCAGCAGCCTTGTCCGACTAGGAGGCAATGAGCAGTTCTTC. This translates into CASSLVRLGGNEQFF. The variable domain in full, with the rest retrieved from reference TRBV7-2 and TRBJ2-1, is GAGVSQSPSNKVTEKGKDVELRCDPISGHTALYWYRQSLGQGLEFLIYFQGNSAPDKSGLPSDRFSAERTGGSVSTLTIQRTQQEDSAVYLCASSLVRLGGNEQFFGPGTRLTVL.

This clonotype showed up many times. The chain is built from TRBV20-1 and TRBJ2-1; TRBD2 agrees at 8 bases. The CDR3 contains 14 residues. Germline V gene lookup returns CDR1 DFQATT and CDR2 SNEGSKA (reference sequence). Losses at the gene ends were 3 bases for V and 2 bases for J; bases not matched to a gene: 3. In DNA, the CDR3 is TGCAGTGCTAGGTTAGCGGGGCCCTACAATGAGCAGTTCTTC. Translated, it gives CSARLAGPYNEQFF.

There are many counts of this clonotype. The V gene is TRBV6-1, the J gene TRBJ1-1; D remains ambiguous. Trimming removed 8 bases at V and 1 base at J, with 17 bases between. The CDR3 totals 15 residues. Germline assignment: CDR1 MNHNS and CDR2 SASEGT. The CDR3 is CASSTGTVGNTEAFF. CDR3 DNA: TGTGCCAGCTCGACGGGTACGGTTGGGAACACTGAAGCTTTCTTT.

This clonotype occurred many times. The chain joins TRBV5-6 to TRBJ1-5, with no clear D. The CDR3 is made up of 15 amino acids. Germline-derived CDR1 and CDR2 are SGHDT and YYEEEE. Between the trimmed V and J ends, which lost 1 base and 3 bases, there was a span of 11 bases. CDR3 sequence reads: CASSLSRALNQPQHF. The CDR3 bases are TGTGCCAGCAGCTTGAGTAGGGCACTCAATCAGCCCCAGCATTTT.

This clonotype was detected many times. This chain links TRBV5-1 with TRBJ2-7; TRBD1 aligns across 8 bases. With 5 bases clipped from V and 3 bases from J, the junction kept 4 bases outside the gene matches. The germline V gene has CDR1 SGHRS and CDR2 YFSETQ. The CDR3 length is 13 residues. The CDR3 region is CASSQTGVYEQYF. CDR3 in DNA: TGCGCCAGCAGTCAGACAGGGGTCTACGAGCAGTACTTC.

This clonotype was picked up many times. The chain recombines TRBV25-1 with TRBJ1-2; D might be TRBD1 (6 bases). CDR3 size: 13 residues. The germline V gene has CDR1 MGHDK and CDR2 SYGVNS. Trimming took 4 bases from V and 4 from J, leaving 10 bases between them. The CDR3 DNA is TGTGCCAGCAGTGCGGGGGGCGTCTATGGCTACACCTTC. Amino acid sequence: CASSAGGVYGYTF.

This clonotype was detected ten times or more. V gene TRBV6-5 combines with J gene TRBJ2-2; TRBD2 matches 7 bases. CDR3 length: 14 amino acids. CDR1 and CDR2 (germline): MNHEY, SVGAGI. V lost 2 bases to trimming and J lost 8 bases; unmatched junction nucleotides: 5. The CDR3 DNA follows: TGTGCCAGCAGTTACGGAGGACTAGATGGGGAGCTGTTTTTT. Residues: CASSYGGLDGELFF.

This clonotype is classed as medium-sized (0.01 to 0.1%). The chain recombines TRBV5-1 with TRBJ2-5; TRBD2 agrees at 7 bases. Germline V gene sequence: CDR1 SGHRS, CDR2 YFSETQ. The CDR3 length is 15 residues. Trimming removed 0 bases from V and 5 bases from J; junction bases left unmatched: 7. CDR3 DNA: TGCGCCAGCAGCTTGGCCGGGACTACGGAGGAGACCCAGTACTTC. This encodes CASSLAGTTEETQYF.

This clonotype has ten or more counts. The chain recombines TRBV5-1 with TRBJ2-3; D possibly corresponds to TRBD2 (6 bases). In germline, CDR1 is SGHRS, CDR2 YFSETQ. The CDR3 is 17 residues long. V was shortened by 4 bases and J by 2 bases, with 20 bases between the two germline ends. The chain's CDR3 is CASSPVASGGITDTQYF. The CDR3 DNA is TGCGCCAGCAGCCCAGTGGCAAGTGGAGGGATCACAGATACGCAGTATTTT.

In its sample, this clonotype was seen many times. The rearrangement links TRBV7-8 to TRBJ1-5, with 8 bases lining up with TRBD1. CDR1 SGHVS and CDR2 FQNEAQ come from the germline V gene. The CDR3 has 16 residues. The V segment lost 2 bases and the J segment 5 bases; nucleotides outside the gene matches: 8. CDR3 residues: CASSLNTGQGDQPQHF. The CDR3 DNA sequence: TGTGCCAGCAGCTTAAACACTGGACAGGGCGATCAGCCCCAGCATTTT.

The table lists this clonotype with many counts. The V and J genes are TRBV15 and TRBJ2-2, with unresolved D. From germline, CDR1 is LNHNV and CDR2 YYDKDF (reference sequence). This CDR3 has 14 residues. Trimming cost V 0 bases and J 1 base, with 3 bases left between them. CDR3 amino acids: CATSRERNTGELFF. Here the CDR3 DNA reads TGTGCCACCAGCAGAGAGAGGAACACCGGGGAGCTGTTTTTT.

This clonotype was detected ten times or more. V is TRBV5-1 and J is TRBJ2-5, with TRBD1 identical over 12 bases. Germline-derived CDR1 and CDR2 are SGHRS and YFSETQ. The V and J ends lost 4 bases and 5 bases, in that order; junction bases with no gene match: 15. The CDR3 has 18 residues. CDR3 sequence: CASSRLIPGTGGSETQYF. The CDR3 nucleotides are TGCGCCAGCAGCAGACTGATACCCGGGACAGGGGGCTCGGAGACCCAGTACTTC.

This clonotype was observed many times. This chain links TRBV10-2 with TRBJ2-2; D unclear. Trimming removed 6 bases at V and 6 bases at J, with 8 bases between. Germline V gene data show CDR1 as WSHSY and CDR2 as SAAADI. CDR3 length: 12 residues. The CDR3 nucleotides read TGCGCCAGCAGCCCCCCGGCCGGGGAGCTGTTTTTT. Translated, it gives CASSPPAGELFF.

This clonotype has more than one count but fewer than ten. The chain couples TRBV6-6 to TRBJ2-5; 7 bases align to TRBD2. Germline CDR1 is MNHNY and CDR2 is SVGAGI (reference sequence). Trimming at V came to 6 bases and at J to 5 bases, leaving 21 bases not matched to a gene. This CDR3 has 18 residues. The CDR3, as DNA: TGTGCCAGCAGCCAAAAACCCAGGACTAGACCCGTGGGGGAGACCCAGTACTTC. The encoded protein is CASSQKPRTRPVGETQYF.

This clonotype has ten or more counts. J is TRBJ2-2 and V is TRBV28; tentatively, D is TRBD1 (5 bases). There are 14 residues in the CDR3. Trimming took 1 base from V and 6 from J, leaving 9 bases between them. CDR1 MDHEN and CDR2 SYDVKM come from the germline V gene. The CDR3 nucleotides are TGTGCCAGCAGTTTATTACCAGGGTCCGGGGAGCTGTTTTTT. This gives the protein CASSLLPGSGELFF.

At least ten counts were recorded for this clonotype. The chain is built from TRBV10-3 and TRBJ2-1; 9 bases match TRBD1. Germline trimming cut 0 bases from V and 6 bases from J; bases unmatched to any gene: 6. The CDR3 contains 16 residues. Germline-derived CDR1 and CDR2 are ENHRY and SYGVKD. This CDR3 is CAISESPGQGGNEQFF. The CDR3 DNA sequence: TGTGCCATCAGTGAGTCCCCGGGACAGGGTGGCAATGAGCAGTTCTTC.

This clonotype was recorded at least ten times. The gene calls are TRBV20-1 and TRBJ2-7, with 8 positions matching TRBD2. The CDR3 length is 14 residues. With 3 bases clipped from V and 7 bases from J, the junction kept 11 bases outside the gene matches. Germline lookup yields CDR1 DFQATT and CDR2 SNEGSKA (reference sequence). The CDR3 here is CSASFDGRAGEQYF. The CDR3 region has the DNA TGCAGTGCTAGTTTTGACGGGAGGGCCGGGGAGCAGTACTTC.